The sequence of this T cell receptor beta chain was determined in a study of lung T cells in sarcoidosis with Löfgren's syndrome. For the study at large: Analyses focused on Löfgren's syndrome patients.

This clonotype ranks as medium-sized (0.01 to 0.1%). Each CDR3 protein is one row after TCRdb ran MiXCR on the reads. The sample holds 15,000 to 20,000 distinct CDR3 sequences, about 20% seen once. This clonotype was sampled from a human donor with sarcoidosis (Löfgren's syndrome or another form), or a control subject (not recorded which). The sample comprised CD4+ T cells from PBMCs.

This chain's CDR3 is CASSENTFTDTQYF. CDR3 bases: TGTGCCAGCAGTGAAAACACCTTCACAGATACGCAGTATTTT. This chain links TRBV6-1 with TRBJ2-3; no clear D. V gave up 2 bases and J gave up 2 bases, with 8 bases separating them. The CDR3 loop spans 14 amino acids. Germline lookup yields CDR1 MNHNS and CDR2 SASEGT.